The rows below give T cell receptor beta chains drawn from one sample of a study of blood T cell repertoires in COVID-19. Produced via immunoSEQ multiplex PCR; TCRdb's table is partial and in-frame only. Among some 500,000 clones listed, 88% were seen once. The sequencing sample was made of PBMCs or T cells enriched from blood (not recorded which). These receptors originate from a woman aged 40 to 49 who had recovered from COVID-19. CDR3s leave out the opening cysteine and the closing phenylalanine or tryptophan.

TRBV2	TRBJ2-7	ASFGGINYEQY
TRBV11-3	TRBJ1-1	ASSLGYTNTEAF
TRBV20-1	TRBJ2-1	SASRTSGNDEQF
TRBV4-3	TRBJ2-1	ASSQDGTNPYNEQF
TRBV7-9	TRBJ1-4	ASSTGQMSEKLF
TRBV2	TRBJ2-1	ASSDREAVYNEQF
TRBV24-1	TRBJ2-5	ATSDPSPRDRAQETQY
TRBV18	TRBJ1-5	ASSPGTGEISPQH
TRBV11-3	TRBJ2-7	ASRPNQARGTYEQY
TRBV4-2	TRBJ2-1	ASSPQGASYNEQF
TRBV19	TRBJ1-2	ASSIETGLGGYT
TRBV5-1	TRBJ2-7	ASKKDRGEEQY
TRBV4-3	TRBJ2-3	ASSQEPSPTSTDTQY
TRBV6-2/TRBV6-3	TRBJ2-7	ASSYRTSPFDEQY
TRBV10-3	TRBJ2-5	AISVTIFQETQY
TRBV29-1	TRBJ2-7	SVDAPEAWASGVD
TRBV27	TRBJ1-1	ASSLSTGGNTEAF
TRBV5-4	TRBJ2-1	ASSLASSGRSEQF
TRBV6-5	TRBJ2-3	ASSHREFSTDTQY
TRBV19	TRBJ1-1	ASLQGKGTEAF
TRBV5-1	TRBJ1-2	ASSQGTGEGGYT
TRBV27	TRBJ2-5	ASSPLAGAQETQY
TRBV27	TRBJ2-7	ASSSGGHYEQY
TRBV4-1	TRBJ1-1	ASSQVGQVRNTEAF
TRBV12-3/TRBV12-4	TRBJ1-4	ASLGGANEKLF
TRBV5-1	TRBJ2-1	ASSLTVAFNEQF